This TCR beta chain came from a study of T cell responses to AZD1222 COVID-19 vaccine. Overall study findings and caveats: Regions 160-218 and 743-854 held dominance among vaccine-associated CD4 TCRs, which spanned spike. Baseline serostatus was positive in only a handful of AZD1222 recipients. Sampled repertoires all dated from after the peak T cell response.

Points on this clone: Its target is not known.

The CDR3 runs 12 residues. The V gene lost 3 bases and the J gene lost 4 bases, with 4 bases spanning the gap. Here immunoSEQ multiplex PCR was the method, and the copy in TCRdb shows in-frame clones only, minus some. The data hold 150,000 to 200,000 clones, with 92% observed a single time. Specimen: peripheral blood, collected on day 0 of AZD1222 vaccination. The genes are TRBV12-3 or TRBV12-4 and TRBJ1-5, with no clear D. The TCR comes from an adult in good health. The CDR3 reads CASSLPNQPQHF. As DNA, the CDR3 is TGTGCCAGCAGTTTGCCGAATCAGCCCCAGCATTTT.